The 28 T cell receptor beta chains reported below all come from one sample, sequenced in a study of early T cells in non-severe SARS-CoV-2 infection. MiXCR, run by TCRdb on the 5' RACE reads, gives a single entry per CDR3 protein. The sample holds about 100,000 distinct CDR3 sequences; approximately 13% are singletons and the top ten take about 2%. Sequenced material: whole blood. These receptors came from an adult who was a healthcare worker with PCR-confirmed SARS-CoV-2 infection or an uninfected control (not recorded which).

V usage is TRBV25-1 and J usage is TRBJ2-1; D is unclear. CDR1 and CDR2 (germline): MGHDK, SYGVNS. CDR3 length equals 15 residues. The ends were cut back, 4 bases at V and 7 bases at J, with 17 bases in the middle. CDR3 protein: CASSANPTLGNEQFF. In DNA form, the CDR3 reads TGTGCCAGCAGTGCCAATCCGACATTGGGGAATGAGCAGTTCTTC.

The chain links TRBV5-5 to TRBJ2-1; D may be TRBD2 (6 bases). V was pared by 4 bases and J by 9 bases, with 17 bases between. CDR3 length: 14 amino acids. Germline loops: CDR1 SGHKS, CDR2 YYEKEE (reference sequence). In nucleotides, the CDR3 is TGTGCCAGCAGCACCACTAGCCCCGCCGTTGAGCAGTTCTTC. Its protein product is CASSTTSPAVEQFF.

This chain uses TRBV6-1 with TRBJ1-1; possible D gene TRBD1, 5 bases. There are 13 residues in the CDR3. The V end lost 6 bases, the J end lost 1 base, and 9 bases lay between the germline ends. Germline V lookup: CDR1 MNHNS, CDR2 SASEGT. As DNA, the CDR3 is TGTGCCAGCAGAAGACAGACGAACACTGAAGCTTTCTTT. Its protein product is CASRRQTNTEAFF.

The chain combines TRBV12-3 or TRBV12-4 with TRBJ2-7, with no clear D. V was shortened by 6 bases and J by 3 bases, with 21 bases between the two germline ends. The CDR3 length is 16 residues. As DNA, the CDR3 is TGTGCCAGCAGCCCCGCACAAGGGATCTGGGTCTACGAGCAGTACTTC. It specifies CASSPAQGIWVYEQYF.

The V call is TRBV11-2, the J call TRBJ2-3; 11 nucleotides match TRBD1. The germline gives CDR1 SGHAT, CDR2 FQNNGV. The J segment lost 0 bases and the V segment lost 6 bases, leaving 5 bases of the junction unmatched. CDR3 size: 16 residues. In DNA, the CDR3 is TGTGCCAGCAGGGACAGGGGGCAAACTAGCACAGATACGCAGTATTTT. It specifies CASRDRGQTSTDTQYF.

This clonotype has at least ten counts. This CDR3 reads CASSLTLATDTQYF. The CDR3 DNA is TGTGCCAGCAGCTTAACATTGGCCACAGATACGCAGTATTTT. The genes are TRBV7-2 and TRBJ2-3, with D unresolved. The CDR3 contains 14 residues. Trimming took off 2 bases at V and 2 bases at J, with 8 bases between the two ends. Germline CDR1 SGHTA, CDR2 FQGNSA.

Many counts were recorded for this clonotype. V is TRBV7-3 and J is TRBJ2-1, with 7 bases identical to TRBD1. Germline values: CDR1 SGHTA, CDR2 FQGTGA. This CDR3 is 14 amino acids long. After removal of 2 bases from V and 11 bases from J, the junction contained 9 bases not matched to a gene. CDR3 amino acids: CASSLEGASPQQFF. DNA of the CDR3: TGTGCCAGCAGCTTAGAGGGGGCTTCTCCTCAGCAGTTCTTC.

This clonotype was found many times. CDR3 residues: CASSKGLAKETQYF. In DNA, the CDR3 is TGTGCCAGCAGTAAGGGACTAGCCAAAGAGACCCAGTACTTC. This chain joins TRBV6-6 and TRBJ2-5; 9 nucleotides line up with TRBD2. There are 14 residues in the CDR3. The V gene's germline CDR1 is MNHNY and CDR2 SVGAGI (reference sequence). Trimming cost V 5 bases and J 3 bases; bases outside gene matches: 4.

The rearrangement joins TRBV5-1 to TRBJ2-7; 7 nucleotides line up with TRBD2. Trimming at V came to 3 bases and at J to 6 bases, leaving 6 bases not matched to a gene. This CDR3 contains 13 residues. CDR1 and CDR2 (germline): SGHRS, YFSETQ. The CDR3 DNA reads as TGCGCCAGCAGCTGGGGCGGGGGAGGCGAGCAGTACTTC. It encodes CASSWGGGGEQYF.

This clonotype was detected only a few times. V and J are TRBV24-1 and TRBJ1-1; 10 bases agree with TRBD1. Germline V lookup: CDR1 KGHDR, CDR2 SFDVKD. V was pared by 9 bases and J by 5 bases, with 2 bases of the junction left unmatched. The CDR3 is 12 residues long. In DNA form, the CDR3 reads TGTGCCACCGGGGGACAGGGGACTGAAGCTTTCTTT. Translated: CATGGQGTEAFF.

Comment on this clonotype: A read error is possible here, since a much larger clone lies one base away. The rearrangement links TRBV7-9 to TRBJ2-4; D ambiguous. The CDR3 is made up of 14 amino acids. CDR1 and CDR2 from the germline V gene are SEHNR and FQNEAQ (reference sequence). The DNA of the CDR3 is TGTGCCAGCAGCTCAAGAATATCTAAAACCATTCAGTACTTC. Protein sequence: CASSSRISKTIQYF.

The sample holds a few counts of this clonotype. The rearrangement links TRBV21-1 to TRBJ1-1. TRBV21-1 corresponds to a pseudogene. The CDR3 totals 12 residues. The CDR3 DNA reads TGTGCCAGCGACTCGTTCGCCACTGAAGCTTTCTTT. Protein sequence: CASDSFATEAFF.

V is TRBV29-1 and J is TRBJ2-7, with 8 positions matching TRBD2. Germline values: CDR1 SQVTM, CDR2 ANQGSEA. After removal of 4 bases from V and 5 bases from J, the junction contained 7 bases not matched to a gene. The CDR3 runs 13 residues. The CDR3 spells CSVGGGLRNEQYF. CDR3 nucleotide sequence: TGCAGCGTTGGCGGGGGGCTAAGGAACGAGCAGTACTTC.

This clonotype was recorded at least ten times. The rearrangement links TRBV7-9 to TRBJ1-1; D unclear. V gave up 2 bases and J gave up 2 bases, with 9 bases separating them. The germline V gene has CDR1 SEHNR and CDR2 FQNEAQ (reference sequence). This CDR3 has 14 residues. The CDR3 nucleotides read TGTGCCAGCAGCTTAAGGCAGACCAACACTGAAGCTTTCTTT. It is translated as CASSLRQTNTEAFF.

This clonotype was seen a handful of times. The chain joins TRBV20-1 to TRBJ1-2; TRBD1 matches 7 bases. The CDR3 is made up of 17 amino acids. Germline V CDR1 and CDR2: DFQATT, SNEGSKA (reference sequence). With 6 bases clipped from V and 0 bases from J, the junction kept 16 bases outside the gene matches. Written as DNA, the CDR3 is TGCAGTGCAAACCCAGGGACAGAACCACCAGCTAACTATGGCTACACCTTC. Encoded protein: CSANPGTEPPANYGYTF.

J is TRBJ1-5 and V is TRBV7-6; possible D gene TRBD1, 5 bases. The CDR3 consists of 14 residues. The germline V gene has CDR1 SGHVS and CDR2 FNYEAQ. Trimming shortened V by 5 bases and J by 3 bases, and 11 bases separated the two germline ends. CDR3 coding DNA: TGTGCCAGCAGCCCGACAGTGCTCAATCAGCCCCAGCATTTT. Translating it yields CASSPTVLNQPQHF. Based on the CDR3 plus reference TRBV7-6 and TRBJ1-5, the full variable domain is GAGVSQSPRYKVTKRGQDVALRCDPISGHVSLYWYRQALGQGPEFLTYFNYEAQQDKSGLPNDRFSAERPEGSISTLTIQRTEQRDSAMYRCASSPTVLNQPQHFGDGTRLSIL.

This clonotype has a handful of counts. The V and J genes are TRBV11-2 and TRBJ2-1; TRBD2 matches at 7 bases. The CDR3 contains 14 residues. Germline V gene lookup returns CDR1 SGHAT and CDR2 FQNNGV. V shed 7 bases and J 7 bases; nucleotides not matched to a gene: 10. In DNA, the CDR3 is TGTGCCAGCAATCCGGGGGGTTTCGTGAATGAGCAGTTCTTC. Its protein product is CASNPGGFVNEQFF.

This clonotype was seen many times. The rearrangement links TRBV2 to TRBJ2-3; D remains unclear. V lost 4 bases and J lost 8, with 19 bases in between. CDR3 length equals 15 residues. In germline, CDR1 is SNHLY, CDR2 FYNNEI. The CDR3 DNA follows: TGTGCCAGCAGTGGAGTAGTTAGTAGTAGTCCTACGCAGTATTTT. Residues: CASSGVVSSSPTQYF.

The rearrangement uses TRBV5-1 and TRBJ2-2; 7 positions agree with TRBD2. The germline CDR1 and CDR2 sequences are SGHRS and YFSETQ. The CDR3 runs 16 residues. J gave up 4 bases and V 0 bases, and 6 bases lay outside the gene matches. As DNA, the CDR3 is TGCGCCAGCAGCTTGGCCGGGGGGTCGCGCACCGGGGAGCTGTTTTTT. The encoded protein is CASSLAGGSRTGELFF.

This clonotype was seen a few times. This chain joins TRBV11-3 and TRBJ2-5; 11 bases align to TRBD1. The CDR3 covers 15 residues. The ends lost 5 bases at V and 4 bases at J; junction bases unmatched: 6. From germline, CDR1 is SGHNT and CDR2 YENEEA. Here the CDR3 reads CASSLGQGARETQYF. The DNA for the CDR3 is TGTGCCAGCAGCCTTGGACAGGGGGCGCGAGAGACCCAGTACTTC.

The CDR3 DNA reads as TGTGCCAGCAGCTTATACCCAACAGATACGCAGTATTTT. Its protein is CASSLYPTDTQYF. The rearrangement joins TRBV11-2 to TRBJ2-3; D unclear. Trimming removed 2 bases at V and 3 bases at J, with 6 bases between. This CDR3 is 13 amino acids long. Germline CDR1 SGHAT, CDR2 FQNNGV.

This clonotype has only a few counts. The chain employs TRBV7-2 and TRBJ1-2; D gene uncertain. With 5 bases removed from V and 2 bases from J, the gap between germline ends came to 15 bases. The CDR3 is made up of 15 amino acids. Germline loops: CDR1 SGHTA, CDR2 FQGNSA. CDR3 residues: CASSPGTARNYGYTF. CDR3 sequence (DNA): TGTGCCAGCAGCCCAGGAACAGCGCGAAACTATGGCTACACCTTC.

This clonotype was seen a few times. This chain links TRBV5-4 with TRBJ2-1, with 7 bases lining up with TRBD1. V lost 0 bases, J lost 2 bases, and 2 bases stayed unmatched. CDR1 and CDR2 (germline): SGHNT, YYREEE (reference sequence). The CDR3 spans 15 residues. The CDR3 loop reads CASSLVQGAYNEQFF. The CDR3 nucleotides read TGTGCCAGCAGCTTGGTCCAGGGGGCCTACAATGAGCAGTTCTTC.

This sequence joins TRBV9 and TRBJ2-3; weak D call: TRBD2 (6 bases). CDR1 SGDLS and CDR2 YYNGEE come from the germline V gene. This CDR3 spans 12 amino acids. V dropped 3 bases and J dropped 9 bases, with 11 bases sitting between them. As DNA, the CDR3 is TGTGCCAGCAGCGGTACTAGCTACACGCAGTATTTT. It translates to CASSGTSYTQYF.

The rearrangement joins TRBV3-1 to TRBJ2-3; D ambiguous. The CDR3 runs 11 residues. Trimming took 8 bases from V and 0 from J, leaving 3 bases between them. Germline values: CDR1 LGHDT, CDR2 YNNKEL (reference sequence). The chain's CDR3 is CASRSTDTQYF. The CDR3 DNA reads as TGTGCCAGCCGTAGCACAGATACGCAGTATTTT.

The chain links TRBV20-1 to TRBJ2-3; no definite D call. The CDR3 has 12 residues. V lost 3 bases and J lost 2, with 6 bases in between. CDR1 and CDR2 from the germline V gene are DFQATT and SNEGSKA (reference sequence). CDR3 nucleotide sequence: TGCAGTGCTAGTGGTCTCACAGATACGCAGTATTTT. Protein sequence: CSASGLTDTQYF.

This clonotype was detected many times. The gene calls are TRBV18 and TRBJ1-6; possible D gene TRBD1, 5 bases. The germline CDR1 and CDR2 sequences are KGHSH and LQKENI. This CDR3 region has 15 residues. Trimming shortened V by 0 bases and J by 10 bases, and 13 bases separated the two germline ends. The chain's CDR3 is CASSPPTPRDSPLHF. The CDR3 DNA sequence: TGTGCCAGCTCACCACCGACCCCGAGGGACTCACCCCTCCACTTT.

The rearrangement uses TRBV6-2 or TRBV6-3 and TRBJ1-3, with D perhaps TRBD1 (5 bases). Germline V gives CDR1 MNHEY, CDR2 SVGEGT. V dropped 6 bases and J dropped 1 base, with 13 bases sitting between them. CDR3 size: 15 residues. The CDR3 sequence is CASRSTVGSGNTIYF. CDR3 DNA: TGTGCCAGCAGATCGACAGTCGGGTCTGGAAACACCATATATTTT.